This entry lists 28 T cell receptor beta chains sequenced from one sample in a study of Graves' ophthalmopathy and Graves' hyperthyroidism. RNA transcripts were the source from which TCR beta CDR3 regions were amplified. The workflow started with a first-round RT-PCR run with HTBI primers and then moved on to a second-round multiplex PCR. TCRdb reprocessed the multiplex PCR reads with MiXCR, giving one entry per CDR3 protein. The repertoire holds 150,000 to 200,000 distinct CDR3 sequences, with about two fifths as singletons. Sequencing used peripheral blood. The origin of the receptors is a man aged 25-40 years with Graves' ophthalmopathy.

This clonotype was observed at least ten times. J is TRBJ2-7 and V is TRBV11-2; D is undetermined. Germline V gene sequence: CDR1 SGHAT, CDR2 FQNNGV. This CDR3 spans 13 amino acids. The V gene lost 5 bases and the J gene lost 3 bases, with 11 bases spanning the gap. In DNA form, the CDR3 reads TGTGCCAGCAGCCACCACTCCCGCTACGAGCAGTACTTC. Encoded protein: CASSHHSRYEQYF.

This clonotype was counted ten times or more. V gene TRBV7-2 combines with J gene TRBJ2-7, with 8 bases aligning to TRBD2. Germline assignment: CDR1 SGHTA and CDR2 FQGNSA. J was trimmed by 2 bases and V by 0 bases; bases with no gene match: 3. The CDR3 extends over 15 amino acids. The CDR3 nucleotides read TGTGCCAGCAGCTTAGCGCCTAGCGGGCCCTACGAGCAGTACTTC. Translating gives CASSLAPSGPYEQYF. The whole variable domain, remainder taken from reference TRBV7-2 and TRBJ2-7, is GAGVSQSPSNKVTEKGKDVELRCDPISGHTALYWYRQSLGQGLEFLIYFQGNSAPDKSGLPSDRFSAERTGGSVSTLTIQRTQQEDSAVYLCASSLAPSGPYEQYFGPGTRLTVT.

In this sample, this clonotype turned up many times. This sequence joins TRBV29-1 and TRBJ2-7; D ambiguous. The CDR3 has 14 residues. Germline V gene lookup returns CDR1 SQVTM and CDR2 ANQGSEA. Deletions cut 4 bases from V and 2 bases from J, with 15 bases between. The CDR3 region is CSVVVPPEPYEQYF. CDR3 sequence (DNA): TGCAGCGTTGTCGTCCCGCCAGAACCCTACGAGCAGTACTTC.

This clonotype has ten or more counts. The rearrangement uses TRBV27 and TRBJ1-1; no firm D call. Looked up from germline, CDR1 is MNHEY and CDR2 is SMNVEV (reference sequence). Between the trimmed V and J ends, which lost 2 bases and 1 base, there was a span of 11 bases. The CDR3 contains 15 residues. In DNA form, the CDR3 reads TGTGCCAGCAGTTTAAGGAGCCAGAGGAACACTGAAGCTTTCTTT. Residues: CASSLRSQRNTEAFF.

This clonotype was counted ten times or more. The chain couples TRBV15 to TRBJ2-5; D not certain. Between the trimmed V and J ends, which lost 1 base and 5 bases, there was a span of 8 bases. There are 13 residues in the CDR3. The germline V gene has CDR1 LNHNV and CDR2 YYDKDF (reference sequence). The CDR3 is CATSRVTAETQYF. In DNA form, the CDR3 reads TGTGCCACCAGCAGAGTTACAGCGGAGACCCAGTACTTC.

The chain links TRBV10-3 to TRBJ1-6; unclear D gene. CDR3 length: 13 amino acids. Germline loops: CDR1 ENHRY, CDR2 SYGVKD. Trimming took 7 bases from V and 10 from J, leaving 14 bases between them. The CDR3 coding sequence is TGTGCCATCACCCACCAAAGAGGGTCACCCCTCCACTTT. Translated: CAITHQRGSPLHF.

This clonotype has a count of ten or more. This chain uses TRBV6-4 with TRBJ2-2, with no clear D. V was pared by 7 bases and J by 0 bases, with 21 bases between. The CDR3 covers 18 residues. Germline V gene lookup returns CDR1 MRHNA and CDR2 SNTAGT. CDR3 nucleotides: TGTGCCAGCACCCTCCCAGTGACTCACCGAACGAACACCGGGGAGCTGTTTTTT. Translation gives CASTLPVTHRTNTGELFF.

The V gene is TRBV10-3, the J gene TRBJ1-1; D gene ambiguous. The CDR3 covers 15 residues. V lost 10 bases to trimming and J lost 0 bases, with 18 bases between them. Germline CDR1 is ENHRY and CDR2 is SYGVKD. The CDR3 sequence is CATTIGVGMNTEAFF. The CDR3 DNA is TGTGCCACCACCATTGGGGTTGGAATGAACACTGAAGCTTTCTTT.

The chain joins TRBV6-5 to TRBJ1-5; D gene uncertain. The germline V gene has CDR1 MNHEY and CDR2 SVGAGI. The V end was cut by 2 bases, the J end by 3 bases, with 11 bases between. The CDR3 totals 15 residues. DNA of the CDR3: TGTGCCAGCAGTTACGCGGCAGGCTACAATCAGCCCCAGCATTTT. This encodes CASSYAAGYNQPQHF.

Ten or more counts support this clonotype. The chain links TRBV28 to TRBJ1-6, with D tentatively TRBD1 (6 bases). The CDR3 extends over 17 amino acids. V lost 4 bases and J 8 bases, leaving 21 bases between the germline ends. The V gene's germline CDR1 is MDHEN and CDR2 SYDVKM. CDR3 in amino acids: CASSSTGFEWVDSPLHF. CDR3 nucleotides: TGTGCCAGCAGTTCCACAGGGTTCGAATGGGTTGATTCACCCCTCCACTTT.

This clonotype was seen ten or more times. This chain joins TRBV19 and TRBJ1-1; no reliable D call. V was clipped by 2 bases and J by 0 bases, with 7 bases between them. CDR3 length: 14 amino acids. Germline loops: CDR1 LNHDA, CDR2 SQIVND (reference sequence). The CDR3 DNA follows: TGTGCCAGTAGTATACAGCCCATGAACACTGAAGCTTTCTTT. Amino acids: CASSIQPMNTEAFF.

This clonotype appeared a single time. The CDR3 does not close with the conserved phenylalanine or tryptophan, likely indicating a read error. The chain employs TRBV12-3 or TRBV12-4 and TRBJ1-5, with 10 nucleotides matching TRBD1. This CDR3 has 15 amino acids. Trimming cost V 5 bases and J 6 bases; bases outside gene matches: 7. The CDR3 coding sequence is TGTGCCAGCAGTCTCGACAGGGGGCTAAGTCAGCCCCAGCATTCT. Residues: CASSLDRGLSQPQHS.

The chain employs TRBV15 and TRBJ1-1; D remains ambiguous. The CDR3 length is 15 residues. V lost 0 bases to trimming and J lost 1 base, with 9 bases between them. Per the germline V gene, CDR1 is LNHNV and CDR2 is YYDKDF (reference sequence). The CDR3 nucleotides are TGTGCCACCAGCAGAGATTGGGGTAGGAACACTGAAGCTTTCTTT. It codes for CATSRDWGRNTEAFF. Looking up the rest from reference TRBV15 and TRBJ1-1 gives the full variable domain: DAMVIQNPRYQVTQFGKPVTLSCSQTLNHNVMYWYQQKSSQAPKLLFHYYDKDFNNEADTPDNFQSRRPNTSFCFLDIRSPGLGDTAMYLCATSRDWGRNTEAFFGQGTRLTVV.

This sequence joins TRBV12-3 or TRBV12-4 and TRBJ2-5; D may be TRBD1 (6 bases). This CDR3 region has 15 residues. V shed 6 bases and J shed 1 base, with 15 bases lying between them. CDR3 DNA: TGTGCCAGCAGCGCCCAACAGGGCCCCCAAGAGACCCAGTACTTC. It specifies CASSAQQGPQETQYF.

The CDR3 DNA sequence: TGTGCCAGCAGCTTGGGTATGGAGGGCTACACCTTC. Translation gives CASSLGMEGYTF. This chain links TRBV28 with TRBJ1-2; no definite D call. CDR1 is MDHEN and CDR2 is SYDVKM in the germline V gene. The CDR3 has 12 residues. The V end was cut by 6 bases, the J end by 8 bases, with 13 bases between.

The count of this clonotype is one. The chain carries TRBV7-2 and TRBJ2-7; D not certain. Germline CDR1 and CDR2: SGHTA and FQGNSA. V lost 11 bases and J 3 bases, leaving 14 bases between the germline ends. The CDR3 runs to 12 residues. The CDR3: CAWSRSNYEQYF. The CDR3 DNA reads as TGTGCCTGGAGCAGAAGTAACTACGAGCAGTACTTC.

The sample holds many counts of this clonotype. The rearrangement joins TRBV5-1 to TRBJ2-7; D is perhaps TRBD1 or TRBD2 (5 bases each). V was cut by 6 bases and J by 5 bases, with 18 bases left in between. The CDR3 covers 14 residues. Germline values: CDR1 SGHRS, CDR2 YFSETQ. CDR3 sequence reads: CASTPHRGRDEQYF. CDR3 bases: TGCGCCAGCACCCCGCACCGGGGCCGGGACGAGCAGTACTTC.

There are a few counts of this clonotype. V is TRBV6-1 and J is TRBJ2-7; 9 nucleotides agree with TRBD2. V gave up 6 bases and J gave up 2 bases; unmatched junction bases: 11. Germline-derived CDR1 and CDR2 are MNHNS and SASEGT. The CDR3 spans 16 residues. The CDR3 spells CASRRGGTGDAYEQYF. CDR3 DNA sequence: TGTGCCAGCAGGCGGGGGGGGACGGGCGACGCCTACGAGCAGTACTTC.

The chain uses TRBV7-8 and TRBJ2-5; 10 bases fit TRBD1. V was pared by 0 bases and J by 0 bases, with 10 bases of the junction left unmatched. The CDR3 loop spans 19 amino acids. The germline CDR1 and CDR2 sequences are SGHVS and FQNEAQ. The CDR3 DNA reads TGTGCCAGCAGCTTAGCAGTGTTAAGTGGGACAGGGGACCAAGAGACCCAGTACTTC. This codes for CASSLAVLSGTGDQETQYF.

V is TRBV6-1 and J is TRBJ1-2, with D unclear. Trimming removed 0 bases at V and 8 bases at J, with 16 bases between. Germline CDR1 reads MNHNS; CDR2 reads SASEGT. The CDR3 consists of 15 residues. In DNA, the CDR3 is TGTGCCAGCAGTGAAGCGCTCCCACTTGGTCGAGGCTACACCTTC. Translation: CASSEALPLGRGYTF.

DNA of the CDR3: TGCGCCAGCAGCTTGGATAGCAGCACTGAAGCTTTCTTT. Its translation: CASSLDSSTEAFF. The rearrangement uses TRBV5-1 and TRBJ1-1; D call uncertain. V lost 0 bases and J lost 4, with 7 bases in between. The germline V gene has CDR1 SGHRS and CDR2 YFSETQ. This CDR3 comprises 13 residues.

This clonotype has ten or more counts. The chain uses TRBV12-3 or TRBV12-4 and TRBJ1-1; no clear D gene. Trimming removed 2 bases at V and 7 bases at J, with 8 bases between. CDR3 length: 12 amino acids. CDR3 amino acids: CASSLLRFEAFF. The DNA of the CDR3 is TGTGCCAGCAGTTTACTCCGATTTGAAGCTTTCTTT.

This sequence joins TRBV20-1 and TRBJ1-5; D gene ambiguous. The germline V gene encodes CDR1 DFQATT and CDR2 SNEGSKA (reference sequence). CDR3 length equals 16 residues. The V and J ends lost 3 bases and 2 bases respectively, with 17 bases between them. The CDR3 DNA is TGCAGTGCTAGTACAGTGGGTGGGGATGGCAATCAGCCCCAGCATTTT. It codes for CSASTVGGDGNQPQHF.

This clonotype showed up many times. The chain's CDR3 is CASSQEHNGNTIYF. DNA of the CDR3: TGTGCCAGCAGCCAGGAGCATAATGGAAACACCATATATTTT. The genes are TRBV4-2 and TRBJ1-3; no reliable D call. Germline V lookup: CDR1 LGHNA, CDR2 YNFKEQ. Deletions cut 3 bases from V and 3 bases from J, with 9 bases between. The CDR3 sequence is 14 residues long.

The sample holds many counts of this clonotype. The chain employs TRBV29-1 and TRBJ2-5; a possible D gene is TRBD2 (6 bases). The CDR3 is 13 amino acids. In germline, CDR1 is SQVTM, CDR2 ANQGSEA. Trimming shortened V by 7 bases and J by 2 bases, and 14 bases separated the two germline ends. CDR3 DNA sequence: TGCAGCGCCCCCGGGGAGGAACAAGAGACCCAGTACTTC. Amino acids: CSAPGEEQETQYF.

This clonotype was observed at least ten times. The V gene is TRBV2, the J gene TRBJ1-6, with 8 bases aligning to TRBD1. Trimming removed 8 bases from V and 5 bases from J; junction bases left unmatched: 8. Germline CDR1 reads SNHLY; CDR2 reads FYNNEI. The CDR3 extends over 15 amino acids. CDR3 sequence (DNA): TGTGCCAGCGGAGGGGACAGGACAGATAATTCACCCCTCCACTTT. Translating gives CASGGDRTDNSPLHF.

This rearrangement joins TRBV6-2 or TRBV6-3 to TRBJ1-1; TRBD1 might be the D (5 bases). V was cut by 5 bases and J by 5 bases, with 15 bases left in between. This CDR3 is 14 amino acids long. In germline, CDR1 is MNHEY, CDR2 SVGEGT. CDR3 in amino acids: CASSTPRGVTEAFF. Here the CDR3 DNA reads TGTGCCAGCAGTACCCCACGGGGGGTGACTGAAGCTTTCTTT.

V and J are TRBV27 and TRBJ1-2; possibly TRBD1 for D (5 bases). The CDR3 is 14 amino acids. Germline V gene lookup returns CDR1 MNHEY and CDR2 SMNVEV (reference sequence). The V end was cut by 6 bases, the J end by 5 bases, with 16 bases between. The DNA for the CDR3 is TGTGCCAGCAGAGTTCGAACAGGTCTATATGGCTACACCTTC. Protein product: CASRVRTGLYGYTF.